Only a few counts were recorded for the clone carrying this T cell receptor (beta chain). V was cut by 6 bases and J by 3 bases, with 11 bases left in between. Germline CDR1 is MNHEY and CDR2 is SVGEGT. The CDR3 sequence is 13 residues long. The sample is drawn from a study of T cell responses to AZD1222 COVID-19 vaccine. Repertoires were generated with immunoSEQ multiplex PCR, while TCRdb's copy carries only in-frame clones and drops some. The sample comprises about 110,000 clones, 87% of which are singletons, and approximately 4.7% rests with the top ten. The receptor comes from an adult in good health. The chain combines TRBV6-2 or TRBV6-3 with TRBJ2-5; no clear D gene. This specimen consisted of peripheral blood, obtained on day 0 of AZD1222 vaccination. This CDR3 reads CASSPDEKETQYF. CDR3 nucleotide sequence: TGTGCCAGCAGCCCGGACGAGAAAGAGACCCAGTACTTC.